The rows below give T cell receptor beta chains drawn from one sample of a study of T-cell memory formation after mild COVID-19. TCRdb independently ran MiXCR on the 5' RACE reads; one entry per CDR3 protein. The sample holds about 270,000 distinct CDR3 sequences, approximately 18% seen once. Sequencing was performed on PBMCs or a T cell subset sorted from them (not recorded which). The receptors stem from a young man who had mild COVID-19 (a few samples of this study predate the infection). Cell type and time point are not known. Each CDR3 is given without its conserved first and last residue. Expanded clones are given a class, and other clones once, few, many or no size at all.

j_gene | abundance | v_gene | CDR3aa
TRBJ1-2 | - | TRBV29-1 | SVPHPAGDGYT
TRBJ2-7 | many | TRBV6-5 | ASSYSVLGGYEQY
TRBJ1-2 | - | TRBV6-6 | ASSYEGQGMGYT
TRBJ2-2 | few | TRBV6-2/TRBV6-3 | ASSKRTGTGELF
TRBJ1-2 | many | TRBV7-3 | ASSEGGSGYT
TRBJ1-2 | few | TRBV25-1 | ASSDFRGPGGYT
TRBJ2-5 | few | TRBV29-1 | SGEETQY
TRBJ2-3 | once | TRBV29-1 | SVVSGGPDTQY
TRBJ2-2 | few | TRBV7-3 | ASSLTPTSGGTGELF
TRBJ2-1 | many | TRBV4-3 | ASSQESAVEQF
TRBJ2-5 | - | TRBV24-1 | ATSGIPGQAEETQY
TRBJ2-2 | few | TRBV7-3 | ASSLRSSGGLGTGELF
TRBJ2-2 | - | TRBV6-5 | ASSYLGSGELF
TRBJ2-1 | few | TRBV5-4 | ASNGASSNEQF
TRBJ2-7 | - | TRBV7-6 | ASSLFGGTYEQY